Listed below are T cell receptor beta chains from one sample, sequenced in a study of cytomegalovirus exposure and HLA in healthy donors. Only in-frame clones appear in the TCRdb table, and some are missing; sequencing was by immunoSEQ multiplex PCR. The repertoire holds about 220,000 clones, approximately 80% seen once, with 11% to 15% in the top ten. Sequenced input: PBMCs. Receptor source: a woman aged 30 to 39 in good health and CMV-seropositive. The CDR3 runs from the conserved cysteine through the conserved F or W. The D gene is left open where the match is weak. Clone size is shown for a subset of rows, as once, few, many or a class of expanded clone.

.	17	TRBJ2-3	TRBD2	TRBV9	TGTGCCAGCAGCGTAGAGGGTAGCGGGATGCCTCTAGATACGCAGTATTTT	CASSVEGSGMPLDTQYF
.	14	TRBJ2-2	TRBD1	TRBV2	TGTGCCAGCAGGGGACAGGTCTTCACCGGGGAGCTGTTTTTT	CASRGQVFTGELFF
once	12	TRBJ2-3	.	TRBV2	TGTGCCAGCACCCTAGGGGCCCGTCCGCAGTATTTT	CASTLGARPQYF
.	11	TRBJ1-2	.	TRBV29-1	TGCAGCGTCCCGGGCACCTATGGCTACACCTTC	CSVPGTYGYTF
.	11	TRBJ2-7	.	TRBV2	TGTGCCAGCAGTGTCGACTACGAGCAGTACTTC	CASSVDYEQYF
.	12	TRBJ1-2	.	TRBV29-1	TGCAGCGTTGAACGGCTTAACTATGGCTACACCTTC	CSVERLNYGYTF
.	14	TRBJ2-5	TRBD1	TRBV5-1	TGCGCCAGCACGAGACAGGGGGCCCAAGAGACCCAGTACTTC	CASTRQGAQETQYF
.	14	TRBJ2-3	.	TRBV7-3	TGTGCCAGCAGCACAAACCCAGGGTCAGATACGCAGTATTTT	CASSTNPGSDTQYF
.	14	TRBJ2-7	.	TRBV25-1	TGTGCCAGCAGTGACCTCAGGGATGAGTACGAGCAGTACTTC	CASSDLRDEYEQYF
.	16	TRBJ2-2	.	TRBV9	TGTGCCAGCGGATTAAAGACAGCTGCGAACACCGGGGAGCTGTTTTTT	CASGLKTAANTGELFF
few	13	TRBJ2-7	.	TRBV2	TGTGCCATCATAGAGAAGGGAGCCTACGAGCAGTACTTC	CAIIEKGAYEQYF
.	13	TRBJ2-1	TRBD1	TRBV12-5	TGTGCTAGTGGTCCTACAGGGGTCAATGAGCAGTTCTTC	CASGPTGVNEQFF
.	15	TRBJ2-7	TRBD1	TRBV19	TGTGCCAGTAGTCCCCAGGGGGCAGCATACTACGAGCAGTACTTC	CASSPQGAAYYEQYF
.	13	TRBJ1-2	.	TRBV7-2	TGTGCCAGCAGCTTAGCGGCCAGTGCTGGCTACACCTTC	CASSLAASAGYTF
few	14	TRBJ2-7	.	TRBV4-2	TGTGCCAGCAGCCAAGAAGCCCAGGGTTACGAGCAGTACTTC	CASSQEAQGYEQYF
.	14	TRBJ1-2	.	TRBV4-2	TGTGCCAGCAGCCAAGGTCCGGAGAACTATGGCTACACCTTC	CASSQGPENYGYTF
few	13	TRBJ1-1	.	TRBV10-3	TGTGCCATCAGTCACAGGGATTACACTGAAGCTTTCTTT	CAISHRDYTEAFF
.	12	TRBJ2-3	.	TRBV30	TGTGCCTGGAATTTAGGCACAGATACGCAGTATTTT	CAWNLGTDTQYF
.	15	TRBJ1-1	TRBD1	TRBV27	TGTGCCAGTATCCGGGACAGATCCTTCCGCACTGAAGCTTTCTTT	CASIRDRSFRTEAFF
few	17	TRBJ2-1	.	TRBV10-2	TGCGCCAGCAGTTTTGACCCCGGGGCCAAAGGCTACAATGAGCAGTTCTTC	CASSFDPGAKGYNEQFF
.	19	TRBJ2-3	.	TRBV5-3	TGTGCCAGAAGCCCAGATAGTCGGGACTGCCCCCCTTGCACAGATACGCAGTATTTT	CARSPDSRDCPPCTDTQYF
many	15	TRBJ2-7	TRBD2	TRBV4-3	TGCGCCAGCAGCCAAGAACTAGCGGAGGCCTACGAGCAGTACTTC	CASSQELAEAYEQYF
.	12	TRBJ2-2	.	TRBV15	TGTGCCACCAGCAGAGTGGGCGGGGAGCTGTTTTTT	CATSRVGGELFF
.	15	TRBJ2-7	TRBD1	TRBV10-3	TGTGCCATCAGTTCACGAGGGACAGGGGCCTACGAGCAGTACTTC	CAISSRGTGAYEQYF
.	13	TRBJ1-1	.	TRBV27	TGTGCCAGCAGTTTACAGGTTAACACTGAAGCTTTCTTT	CASSLQVNTEAFF
.	13	TRBJ2-1	TRBD1	TRBV29-1	TGCAGCGTTGAGAAACAGGGGGCTGGTGAGCAGTTCTTC	CSVEKQGAGEQFF
.	15	TRBJ1-5	.	TRBV4-1	TGCGCCAGCAGCCACAACAAGAGGGTTTATCAGCCCCAGCATTTT	CASSHNKRVYQPQHF
.	14	TRBJ1-2	.	TRBV5-1	TGCGCCAGCAGCTTGAGTCAGGGTACCTATGGCTACACCTTC	CASSLSQGTYGYTF
.	14	TRBJ2-7	TRBD2	TRBV9	TGTGCCAGCAGCGCAACTAGCGGGGTCTACGAGCAGTACTTC	CASSATSGVYEQYF
.	15	TRBJ1-5	.	TRBV7-2	TGTGCCAGCAGCTTAGGATCAGGTCTCGTTCGGCCCCAGCATTTT	CASSLGSGLVRPQHF
.	13	TRBJ1-2	TRBD1	TRBV7-2	TGTGCCAGCAGGAGAACAGGGGTTGTTGGCTACACCTTC	CASRRTGVVGYTF
.	17	TRBJ1-1	.	TRBV18	TGTGCCAGCTCACTAAGTATCGCGGGCAAGATGAACACTGAAGCTTTCTTT	CASSLSIAGKMNTEAFF
.	14	TRBJ2-7	TRBD2	TRBV6-6	TGTGCCAGCAGTACGCGGGGGAATTCCTACGAGCAGTACTTC	CASSTRGNSYEQYF
.	15	TRBJ2-1	TRBD2	TRBV5-6	TGTGCCAGCAGCCTCTTAGCGGGAGTGTTGGATGAGCAGTTCTTC	CASSLLAGVLDEQFF